These 20 T cell receptor beta chains were all obtained from the same sample, sequenced in a study of T cells in Graves' hyperthyroidism and ophthalmopathy. Researchers amplified the TCR beta CDR3 regions from RNA transcripts. Using the HTBI primer set, a first-round RT-PCR was run on the TCR CDR3. TCRdb fed the multiplex PCR reads into MiXCR, producing one record per CDR3 protein. The table records 540,000 or so distinct CDR3 sequences, 40% to 55% of them present only once. Sequenced sample: peripheral blood or thyroid tissue (not recorded which). Source of these receptors: an adult woman with Graves' disease, either hyperthyroidism or ophthalmopathy (not recorded which).

This clonotype has only a few counts. V and J are TRBV3-1 and TRBJ1-4; 7 bases align to TRBD1. This CDR3 is built from 16 residues. Unmatched junction bases numbered 11, after V lost 4 bases and J lost 6 bases. The germline CDR1 and CDR2 sequences are LGHDT and YNNKEL (reference sequence). The DNA for the CDR3 is TGTGCCAGCAGCCTCGGCTCGGGACAGTTTTATGAAAAACTGTTTTTT. It codes for CASSLGSGQFYEKLFF.

This clonotype occurred many times. This rearrangement joins TRBV12-3 or TRBV12-4 to TRBJ1-2; the match to TRBD1 covers 8 bases. The trim removed 5 bases at V and 2 bases at J, leaving 4 bases unmatched. The CDR3 runs 14 residues. CDR3 nucleotides: TGTGCCAGCAGTGGTACAGGGGGGAACTATGGCTACACCTTC. Translation gives CASSGTGGNYGYTF.

This clonotype was detected ten times or more. The rearrangement links TRBV6-1 to TRBJ2-7; D is uncertain. V was cut by 0 bases and J by 4 bases, with 4 bases left in between. Germline CDR1 is MNHNS and CDR2 is SASEGT. This CDR3 comprises 12 residues. DNA of the CDR3: TGTGCCAGCAGTGAAGCGTGGTACGAGCAGTACTTC. It encodes CASSEAWYEQYF.

This chain connects TRBV11-1 to TRBJ2-6, with TRBD1 as a possible D gene (5 bases). Germline-derived CDR1 and CDR2 are SGHAT and FQDESV (reference sequence). The CDR3 sequence is 16 residues long. Trimming took off 6 bases at V and 1 base at J, with 13 bases between the two ends. CDR3 sequence reads: CASSPDSRSGANVLTF. CDR3 bases: TGTGCCAGCAGTCCTGACAGTCGATCTGGGGCCAACGTCCTGACTTTC.

The chain recombines TRBV7-2 with TRBJ2-7; TRBD2 aligns across 7 bases. V shed 6 bases, J shed 3 bases, and the junction held 11 bases outside the gene matches. This CDR3 is built from 15 residues. Germline loops: CDR1 SGHTA, CDR2 FQGNSA. The CDR3 loop is CASSWGGDGFYEQYF. CDR3 DNA sequence: TGTGCCAGCAGTTGGGGAGGGGACGGATTCTACGAGCAGTACTTC. The full variable domain, with the rest looked up from reference TRBV7-2 and TRBJ2-7, is GAGVSQSPSNKVTEKGKDVELRCDPISGHTALYWYRQSLGQGLEFLIYFQGNSAPDKSGLPSDRFSAERTGGSVSTLTIQRTQQEDSAVYLCASSWGGDGFYEQYFGPGTRLTVT.

This clonotype was detected ten times or more. The chain links TRBV10-2 to TRBJ1-1, with no clear D. V lost 0 bases to trimming and J lost 1 base, with 6 bases between them. The CDR3 totals 14 residues. Germline CDR1 WSHSY, CDR2 SAAADI. The CDR3, as DNA: TGCGCCAGCAGTGAGTCGCGAGAGAACACTGAAGCTTTCTTT. Translated, it gives CASSESRENTEAFF.

This clonotype was recorded at least ten times. The chain employs TRBV20-1 and TRBJ2-7, with TRBD2 identical over 13 bases. With 2 bases clipped from V and 3 bases from J, the junction kept 4 bases outside the gene matches. The CDR3 covers 15 residues. Germline loops: CDR1 DFQATT, CDR2 SNEGSKA (reference sequence). Written as DNA, the CDR3 is TGCAGTGCTAGATCCGGACTAGCGGGAGTCTACGAGCAGTACTTC. The encoded protein is CSARSGLAGVYEQYF.

J is TRBJ2-2 and V is TRBV3-1, with 9 bases that match TRBD2. Germline V lookup: CDR1 LGHDT, CDR2 YNNKEL (reference sequence). V lost 4 bases and J lost 6; bases outside the gene matches: 15. The CDR3 runs 18 residues. The CDR3 DNA reads TGTGCCAGCAGCCGAAATCTAGCGGGAAACCGTATGGCCGGGGAGCTGTTTTTT. It specifies CASSRNLAGNRMAGELFF.

V is TRBV15 and J is TRBJ2-2, with D perhaps given as TRBD1 or TRBD2 (5 bases each). The CDR3 consists of 13 residues. The germline gives CDR1 LNHNV, CDR2 YYDKDF (reference sequence). The ends were cut back, 3 bases at V and 8 bases at J, with 10 bases in the middle. CDR3 bases: TGTGCCACCAGCAGTGCCTGGGGGGGGGAGCTGTTTTTT. Protein sequence: CATSSAWGGELFF.

This clonotype was detected ten times or more. The chain recombines TRBV12-3 or TRBV12-4 with TRBJ1-6; 7 nucleotides line up with TRBD1. The CDR3 extends over 12 amino acids. Trimming removed 5 bases from V and 15 bases from J; junction bases left unmatched: 7. The CDR3 bases are TGTGCCAGCAGTACCGGGACAGAGGTCCTCCACTTT. This codes for CASSTGTEVLHF.

This sequence joins TRBV13 and TRBJ2-5; a weak D match, TRBD2 (6 bases). Germline lookup yields CDR1 PRHDT and CDR2 FYEKMQ (reference sequence). CDR3 length equals 16 residues. Deletions cut 0 bases from V and 4 bases from J, with 15 bases between. As DNA, the CDR3 is TGTGCCAGCAGCTTAGGTTACGGGACTTCGGGAGAGACCCAGTACTTC. It encodes CASSLGYGTSGETQYF.

This rearrangement joins TRBV29-1 to TRBJ1-2, with a weak D call TRBD1 (5 bases). V lost 4 bases and J 4 bases, leaving 10 bases between the germline ends. Germline values: CDR1 SQVTM, CDR2 ANQGSEA. This CDR3 has 12 residues. The CDR3 bases are TGCAGCGTTGGTCAGGGACCCTATGGCTACACCTTC. This gives the protein CSVGQGPYGYTF.

This chain uses TRBV2 with TRBJ2-7; 9 bases are a match to TRBD2. V shed 6 bases and J 0 bases; nucleotides not matched to a gene: 6. The germline V gene encodes CDR1 SNHLY and CDR2 FYNNEI. This CDR3 has 15 amino acids. This CDR3 reads CASSRSGSLSYEQYF. DNA of the CDR3: TGTGCCAGCAGCCGTAGCGGGAGCCTCTCCTACGAGCAGTACTTC.

This clonotype showed up many times. V gene TRBV9 combines with J gene TRBJ2-7; 7 nucleotides agree with TRBD2. The germline V gene encodes CDR1 SGDLS and CDR2 YYNGEE. V was clipped by 4 bases and J by 6 bases; unmatched bases: 7. CDR3 size: 13 residues. CDR3 loop: CASSLAGASEQYF. Written as DNA, the CDR3 is TGTGCCAGCAGCCTCGCGGGAGCATCCGAGCAGTACTTC.

The chain carries TRBV10-1 and TRBJ2-7; 7 bases match TRBD1. The CDR3 totals 14 residues. Trimming cost V 2 bases and J 2 bases; bases outside gene matches: 3. Germline lookup yields CDR1 WNHNN and CDR2 SYGVQD (reference sequence). CDR3 sequence (DNA): TGCGCCAGCAGTGAGGGACAGGTGACCTACGAGCAGTACTTC. It encodes CASSEGQVTYEQYF.

Details on this clonotype: With a much larger clone just one base away, this may be a read error. This chain connects TRBV5-1 to TRBJ1-3; D might be TRBD1 (5 bases). The CDR3 runs 16 residues. CDR1 and CDR2 (germline): SGHRS, YFSETQ. Trimming removed 0 bases at V and 0 bases at J, with 10 bases between. The CDR3 protein is CASSLGSTGSGNTIYF. The CDR3 nucleotides read TGCGCCAGCAGCTTGGGATCAACAGGCTCTGGAAACACCATATATTTT.

The genes are TRBV4-3 and TRBJ2-5; the D is unclear. The J call is uncertain, as TRBJ2-1 better fits the DNA end. Looked up from germline, CDR1 is LGHNA and CDR2 is YSLEER. This CDR3 is 14 amino acids long. The CDR3 nucleotides are TGCGCCAGCAGCTTGGAACCACGGAAAGAGACCCAGTTCTTC. It specifies CASSLEPRKETQFF.

This clonotype was counted ten times or more. DNA for the CDR3: TGCGCCAGCAGGGGGAGCTTTATTGAAGCTTTCTTT. This encodes CASRGSFIEAFF. The J gene is TRBJ1-1, the V gene TRBV5-1; D is uncertain. V lost 5 bases to trimming and J lost 7 bases, with 12 bases between them. The CDR3 covers 12 residues. The germline gives CDR1 SGHRS, CDR2 YFSETQ.

The V and J genes are TRBV7-2 and TRBJ2-2; 8 nucleotides align to TRBD2. The CDR3 contains 15 residues. Trimming removed 5 bases from V and 4 bases from J; junction bases left unmatched: 6. Germline V CDR1 and CDR2: SGHTA, FQGNSA. The CDR3 region has the DNA TGTGCCAGCAGCCAAGCGGGAGTGGGCACCGGGGAGCTGTTTTTT. It yields the protein CASSQAGVGTGELFF.

This clonotype was picked up a small number of times. The chain joins TRBV29-1 to TRBJ1-1; D unresolved. The germline CDR1 and CDR2 sequences are SQVTM and ANQGSEA. The CDR3 has 13 residues. Trimming removed 3 bases from V and 5 bases from J, with 13 bases in between. CDR3 amino acids: CSVDLSPLTEAFF. The CDR3 nucleotides are TGCAGCGTTGATCTGAGTCCTTTGACTGAAGCTTTCTTT.